The next 6 T cell receptor beta chains were all read from a single sample in a study of vaccination and CD4 T cells after COVID-19. Indicated treatment: approximately nine-day PBMC culture with coronavirus spike peptide pools or control peptides (ViraFEST assay). An Oncomine TCR Beta short-read assay was used to sequence the DNA from cultured CD4+ T cells. TCRdb fed the PCR reads into MiXCR, producing one record per CDR3 protein. The sample yields tens of thousands of distinct CDR3 sequences, 43% seen once. Antigens of these TCRs are unknown. The specimen sequenced was CD4+ T cells from blood, cultured in vitro. The receptor source for this set is a human donor who had recovered from COVID-19.

CDR3 in DNA: TGTGCCAGCAGCTTACAGGGGGTAATCTATAATTCACCCCTCCACTTT. It is translated as CASSLQGVIYNSPLHF. The chain employs TRBV5-4 and TRBJ1-6; 8 bases fit TRBD1. The length of the CDR3 is 16 residues. V lost 2 bases, J lost 3 bases, and 4 bases stayed unmatched. Per germline, CDR1 SGHNT and CDR2 YYREEE (reference sequence).

The chain combines TRBV5-1 with TRBJ2-5; TRBD1 agrees at 7 bases. Germline V gene data show CDR1 as SGHRS and CDR2 as YFSETQ. The V gene end was trimmed by 2 bases and the J gene end by 3 bases; junction bases not matched to a gene: 4. The length of the CDR3 is 14 residues. The DNA of the CDR3 is TGCGCCAGCAGCTTACAGGGGAACAAAGAGACCCAGTACTTC. It is translated as CASSLQGNKETQYF.

This clonotype was found a few times. The rearrangement links TRBV5-1 to TRBJ2-5; a weak D match, TRBD2 (6 bases). V was clipped by 4 bases and J by 5 bases, with 18 bases between them. In germline, CDR1 is SGHRS, CDR2 YFSETQ. CDR3 length: 15 residues. The CDR3 sequence is CASSARLAGRETQYF. The CDR3 DNA follows: TGCGCCAGCAGCGCCCGACTGGCAGGGAGGGAGACCCAGTACTTC.

The V gene is TRBV7-9, the J gene TRBJ2-1; no reliable D call. The V end lost 5 bases, the J end lost 4 bases, and 6 bases lay between the germline ends. The CDR3 contains 12 residues. Germline assignment: CDR1 SEHNR and CDR2 FQNEAQ (reference sequence). The CDR3 DNA is TGTGCCAGCAGCCTACTTTACAATGAGCAGTTCTTC. Translating it yields CASSLLYNEQFF. Supplemented by reference TRBV7-9 and TRBJ2-1, the full variable domain reads DTGVSQNPRHKITKRGQNVTFRCDPISEHNRLYWYRQTLGQGPEFLTYFQNEAQLEKSRLLSDRFSAERPKGSFSTLEIQRTEQGDSAMYLCASSLLYNEQFFGPGTRLTVL.

The chain is built from TRBV19 and TRBJ1-2; D is ambiguous. Germline CDR1 reads LNHDA; CDR2 reads SQIVND (reference sequence). Deletions cut 5 bases from V and 5 bases from J, with 12 bases between. This CDR3 contains 13 residues. The CDR3 bases are TGTGCCAGTAGTCCGGGCAGACCTTATGGCTACACCTTC. It yields the protein CASSPGRPYGYTF. The entire variable domain, with the rest obtained from reference TRBV19 and TRBJ1-2, is as follows: DGGITQSPKYLFRKEGQNVTLSCEQNLNHDAMYWYRQDPGQGLRLIYYSQIVNDFQKGDIAEGYSVSREKKESFPLTVTSAQKNPTAFYLCASSPGRPYGYTFGSGTRLTVV.

V and J are TRBV6-4 and TRBJ2-3; D uncertain. Germline CDR1 and CDR2: MRHNA and SNTAGT. Trimming removed 0 bases from V and 5 bases from J, with 9 bases in between. This CDR3 has 14 residues. The CDR3 spells CASSDSTKVDTQYF. The CDR3 DNA sequence: TGTGCCAGCAGTGACTCGACGAAAGTAGATACGCAGTATTTT.